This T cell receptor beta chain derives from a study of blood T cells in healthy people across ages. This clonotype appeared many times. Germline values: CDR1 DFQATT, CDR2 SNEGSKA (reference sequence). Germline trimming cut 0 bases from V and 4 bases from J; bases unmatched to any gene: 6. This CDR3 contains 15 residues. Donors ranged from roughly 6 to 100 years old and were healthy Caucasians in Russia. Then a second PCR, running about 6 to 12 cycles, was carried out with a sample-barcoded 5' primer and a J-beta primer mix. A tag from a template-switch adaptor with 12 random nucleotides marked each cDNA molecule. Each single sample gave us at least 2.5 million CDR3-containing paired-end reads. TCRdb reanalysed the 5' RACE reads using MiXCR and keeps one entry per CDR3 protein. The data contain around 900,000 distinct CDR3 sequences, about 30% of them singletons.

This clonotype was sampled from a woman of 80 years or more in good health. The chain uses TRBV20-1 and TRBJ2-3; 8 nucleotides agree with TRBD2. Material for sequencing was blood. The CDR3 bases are TGCAGTGCTAGAGATGGCGGGGGGTCCGCAGATACGCAGTATTTT. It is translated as CSARDGGGSADTQYF.